The 12 T cell receptor beta chains listed next were all sequenced from one sample in a study of blood T cell repertoires in COVID-19. Repertoires were generated with immunoSEQ multiplex PCR, while TCRdb's copy carries only in-frame clones and drops some. Counted here are about 76,000 clones, around 86% occurring once; the ten biggest clones make up 27%. Sequencing was performed on peripheral blood. These TCRs come from a human donor in a cohort sampled during active COVID-19.

V gene TRBV7-2 combines with J gene TRBJ2-7, with a possible D match to TRBD2 (5 bases). Germline loops: CDR1 SGHTA, CDR2 FQGNSA. V was shortened by 5 bases and J by 0 bases, with 8 bases between the two germline ends. CDR3 length equals 13 residues. As DNA, the CDR3 is TGTGCCAGCAGCCCAGGACTCTCCTACGAGCAGTACTTC. Its translation is CASSPGLSYEQYF.

The gene calls are TRBV3-1 (or the pseudogene TRBV3-2) and TRBJ2-7, with 7 bases identical to TRBD2. The J call may not be correct, given that the DNA end is closer to TRBJ2-5. The CDR3 contains 16 residues. Germline lookup yields CDR1 LGHDT and CDR2 YNNKEL (reference sequence). CDR3: CASSQGLGEGQETQYF. The CDR3 DNA reads as TGTGCCAGCAGCCAAGGCCTCGGGGAGGGCCAAGAGACCCAGTACTTC.

This clone was seen a handful of times. This chain connects TRBV9 to TRBJ2-1; 9 nucleotides align to TRBD2. V shed 4 bases and J 4 bases; nucleotides not matched to a gene: 6. The CDR3 sequence is 15 residues long. CDR1 and CDR2 from the germline V gene are SGDLS and YYNGEE. The CDR3 bases are TGTGCCAGCAGCACCGGACTAGCGATTTACAATGAGCAGTTCTTC. Protein product: CASSTGLAIYNEQFF. The complete variable domain, with remaining parts taken from reference TRBV9 and TRBJ2-1, reads DSGVTQTPKHLITATGQRVTLRCSPRSGDLSVYWYQQSLDQGLQFLIQYYNGEERAKGNILERFSAQQFPDLHSELNLSSLELGDSALYFCASSTGLAIYNEQFFGPGTRLTVL.

The chain recombines TRBV12-3 or TRBV12-4 with TRBJ1-2; D unresolved. Trimming removed 4 bases at V and 8 bases at J, with 14 bases between. The CDR3 runs to 13 residues. The CDR3 sequence: CASSSSETWGYTF. The CDR3 DNA follows: TGTGCCAGCAGTTCCTCAGAGACTTGGGGCTACACCTTC.

This chain links TRBV11-3 with TRBJ2-6; 10 bases map to TRBD2. Germline V gene sequence: CDR1 SGHNT, CDR2 YENEEA. The CDR3 runs to 18 residues. In nucleotides, the CDR3 is TGTGTTCCCAGCGGGGGGGACAGGCTATCCCCGGGGGCCAACGTCCTGACTTTC. Protein: CVPSGGDRLSPGANVLTF.

The chain couples TRBV4-2 to TRBJ2-1; TRBD2 aligns across 7 bases. This CDR3 comprises 18 residues. Looked up from germline, CDR1 is LGHNA and CDR2 is YNFKEQ. V shed 3 bases and J 4 bases; nucleotides not matched to a gene: 15. The CDR3 spells CASSHPTDGLAVYNEQFF. The CDR3 coding sequence is TGTGCCAGCAGCCATCCGACGGATGGGCTAGCGGTTTACAATGAGCAGTTCTTC.

The J gene is TRBJ1-1, the V gene TRBV5-5; weak D call: TRBD1 (6 bases). Germline V gives CDR1 SGHKS, CDR2 YYEKEE (reference sequence). V shed 0 bases and J shed 1 base, with 7 bases lying between them. There are 14 residues in the CDR3. The DNA of the CDR3 is TGTGCCAGCAGCTTGGACAGGGCGAACACTGAAGCTTTCTTT. Translation gives CASSLDRANTEAFF.

The chain has TRBV7-3 and TRBJ2-6, with 7 bases identical to TRBD2. This CDR3 comprises 17 residues. Germline CDR1 reads SGHTA; CDR2 reads FQGTGA. V lost 5 bases, J lost 0 bases, and 7 bases stayed unmatched. The CDR3 sequence is CASSPSGTTSGANVLTF. The CDR3 DNA follows: TGTGCCAGCAGCCCGTCCGGGACTACCTCTGGGGCCAACGTCCTGACTTTC.

The chain couples TRBV4-1 to TRBJ1-2; 9 positions agree with TRBD1. V trimming: 4 bases; J trimming: 1 base; junction bases outside the gene matches: 7. Germline loops: CDR1 MGHRA, CDR2 YSYEKL. The CDR3 length is 16 residues. Here the CDR3 reads CASSPGQGTNNYGYTF. CDR3 nucleotide sequence: TGCGCCAGCAGCCCAGGACAGGGGACCAATAACTATGGCTACACCTTC.

V usage is TRBV11-2 and J usage is TRBJ2-7; 11 nucleotides match TRBD2. J lost 2 bases, V lost 1 base, and 7 bases had no gene match. The V gene's germline CDR1 is SGHAT and CDR2 FQNNGV. This CDR3 contains 17 residues. CDR3: CASSLAALAGAPYEQYF. CDR3 coding DNA: TGTGCCAGCAGCTTAGCCGCACTAGCGGGGGCCCCCTACGAGCAGTACTTC.

The chain uses TRBV5-1 and TRBJ1-6; D not resolved. V lost 1 base and J 5 bases, leaving 10 bases between the germline ends. The CDR3 has 15 amino acids. CDR1 and CDR2 from the germline V gene are SGHRS and YFSETQ. As DNA, the CDR3 is TGCGCCAGCAGCTTGTGGCGGTTAAATAATTCACCCCTCCACTTT. Protein: CASSLWRLNNSPLHF.

In this sample, this clone turned up a few times. J is TRBJ1-5 and V is TRBV5-6; D is unresolved. CDR3 size: 15 residues. Germline V gene data show CDR1 as SGHDT and CDR2 as YYEEEE. The V gene lost 4 bases and the J gene lost 2 bases, with 13 bases spanning the gap. The CDR3, as DNA: TGTGCCAGCAGCCCTGGATGGGGAGGCAATCAGCCCCAGCATTTT. Protein product: CASSPGWGGNQPQHF.